A selection of T cell receptor beta chains follows, all from one sample in a study of human T cells and chemical hapten exposure. In TCRdb, the RACE reads were re-called with MiXCR into one record per CDR3 protein. This sample has about 54,000 distinct CDR3 sequences, with 7.5% to 10% found just once. The sample was whole blood, taken in connection with sensitization to the hapten diphenylcyclopropenone (DPC). The receptors shown here come from a woman between 50 and 59 years old with alopecia areata. Some clones in this sample may be carry-over from other donors' samples. The conserved cysteine and the conserved F or W are not part of the CDR3 here. The order of the fields is V gene, CDR3 length, J gene, CDR3 protein.

>TRBV12-3/TRBV12-4|15|TRBJ2-1
ASSPPPGQRSYNEQF
>TRBV2|10|TRBJ2-3
ASSDRSDTQY
>TRBV11-3|11|TRBJ2-2
ASSSVYTGELF
>TRBV3-1|10|TRBJ2-1
ASSQTENEQF
>TRBV12-3/TRBV12-4|14|TRBJ1-5
ASSIEIRYSNQPQH
>TRBV10-2|13|TRBJ2-7
ASSEGGGSSYEQY
>TRBV7-2|14|TRBJ1-3
ASSSTYRFSGNTIY
>TRBV6-5|13|TRBJ2-5
ASSPLLGAQETQY
>TRBV19|16|TRBJ2-2
ASSTLVDSLGIVGELF
>TRBV6-2/TRBV6-3|13|TRBJ2-2
ASSYSIEGTGELF
>TRBV3-1|13|TRBJ2-7
ASSRFRDTDYEQY
>TRBV3-1|12|TRBJ2-3
ASSQDGSTDTQY
>TRBV4-3|12|TRBJ1-6
ASSQGTRNSPLH
>TRBV4-1|13|TRBJ1-5
ASSQTGLGNQPQH
>TRBV28|12|TRBJ2-7
ASSFSGVSYEQY
>TRBV29-1|11|TRBJ2-3
SAGTSAIYTQY
>TRBV11-2|13|TRBJ2-7
ASSSRPGTSYEQY
>TRBV18|13|TRBJ1-6
ASSPNDSQNSPLH
>TRBV11-2|14|TRBJ2-7
ASSFPRDRGAYEQY
>TRBV15|16|TRBJ2-1
ATSTRRNLGVGLNEQF
>TRBV6-5|11|TRBJ1-1
ASIRDGLTEAF
>TRBV9|14|TRBJ2-1
ASSVVASGGIDEQF
>TRBV20-1|12|TRBJ2-3
SATGTGSTDTQY
>TRBV9|12|TRBJ1-6
ASSPPGNNSPLH
>TRBV3-1|12|TRBJ1-1
ASSQPGMNTEAF
>TRBV29-1|11|TRBJ2-1
SARLTWGNEQF
>TRBV6-5|12|TRBJ2-7
ASSYSTGFSEQY
>TRBV5-1|13|TRBJ1-6
ASSLSPGGNSPLH
>TRBV5-1|12|TRBJ1-4
ASSPEVRGEKLF
>TRBV10-2|11|TRBJ1-2
ASRNDRAQGYT
>TRBV7-9|9|TRBJ2-7
ASRSAYEQY
>TRBV3-1|14|TRBJ1-6
ASSQNTAGNNSPLH
>TRBV5-1|13|TRBJ1-4
ASSLDSATNEKLF
>TRBV10-2|11|TRBJ2-7
ASRRDSPYEQY
>TRBV12-3/TRBV12-4|14|TRBJ1-2
ASSLAGGTGAYGYT
>TRBV5-4|11|TRBJ2-5
ASSLKGGETQY
>TRBV19|13|TRBJ1-5
ASSPFGRGNQPQH
>TRBV7-2|15|TRBJ2-1
ASKEGNPGQGYNEQF
>TRBV24-1|9|TRBJ2-1
ASTGNNEQF
>TRBV29-1|11|TRBJ2-1
SVVAQYTNEQF
>TRBV7-9|12|TRBJ1-6
ASSLVAEISPLH
>TRBV12-3/TRBV12-4|11|TRBJ2-1
ASTLVPLNEQF
>TRBV4-1|13|TRBJ2-7
ASSHPARGNYEQY
>TRBV28|12|TRBJ2-7
ASSLTDSLYEQY
>TRBV21-1|11|TRBJ2-2
ASSKLGHGELF
>TRBV6-5|11|TRBJ2-3
ASSWASTDTQY
>TRBV7-8|13|TRBJ2-7
ASSLDDRGTPEQY
>TRBV7-9|12|TRBJ2-1
ASSRGNSYNEQF
>TRBV3-1|12|TRBJ1-1
ASSRLQGGTEAF
>TRBV15|10|TRBJ2-1
ATSSSGVQQF
>TRBV11-2|11|TRBJ2-3
AGSLAGEDTQY
>TRBV20-1|12|TRBJ2-1
SARSGLLSNEQF